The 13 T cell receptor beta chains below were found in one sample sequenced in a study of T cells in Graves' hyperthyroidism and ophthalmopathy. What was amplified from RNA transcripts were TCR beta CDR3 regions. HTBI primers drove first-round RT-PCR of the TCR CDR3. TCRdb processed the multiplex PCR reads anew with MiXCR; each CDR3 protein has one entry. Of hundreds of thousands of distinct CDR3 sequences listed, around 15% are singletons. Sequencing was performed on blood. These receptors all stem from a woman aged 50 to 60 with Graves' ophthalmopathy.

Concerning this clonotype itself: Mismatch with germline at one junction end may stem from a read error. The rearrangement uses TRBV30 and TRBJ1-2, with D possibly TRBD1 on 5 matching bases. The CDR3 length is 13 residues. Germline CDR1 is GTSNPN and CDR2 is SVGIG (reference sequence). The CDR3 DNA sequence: TGTGCCTGTGGGGGAAGAGCTAACTATGGCTACATCTTC. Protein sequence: CACGGRANYGYIF.

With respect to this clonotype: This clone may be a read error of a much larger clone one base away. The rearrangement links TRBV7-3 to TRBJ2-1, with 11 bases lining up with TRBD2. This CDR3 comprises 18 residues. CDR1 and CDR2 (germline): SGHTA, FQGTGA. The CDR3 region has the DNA TGTGTCAGCAGCGCTCCGGGACTAGCGGATAGCTCCTACAATGAGCAGTTCTTC. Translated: CVSSAPGLADSSYNEQFF.

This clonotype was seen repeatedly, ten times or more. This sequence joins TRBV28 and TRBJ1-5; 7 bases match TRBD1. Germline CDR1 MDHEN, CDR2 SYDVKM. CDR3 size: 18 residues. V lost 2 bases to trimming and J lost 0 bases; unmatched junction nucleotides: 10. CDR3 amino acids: CASSLPTNRGYSNQPQHF. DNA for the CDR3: TGTGCCAGCAGTTTACCTACTAACAGGGGATATAGCAATCAGCCCCAGCATTTT.

CDR3 sequence reads: CASSIGGDTYEQYF. The CDR3 DNA reads TGTGCCAGTAGTATAGGGGGAGACACCTACGAGCAGTACTTC. The genes are TRBV19 and TRBJ2-7; D perhaps matches TRBD2 (5 bases). The CDR3 has 14 amino acids. Trimming took 1 base from V and 2 from J, leaving 9 bases between them. Germline lookup yields CDR1 LNHDA and CDR2 SQIVND (reference sequence).

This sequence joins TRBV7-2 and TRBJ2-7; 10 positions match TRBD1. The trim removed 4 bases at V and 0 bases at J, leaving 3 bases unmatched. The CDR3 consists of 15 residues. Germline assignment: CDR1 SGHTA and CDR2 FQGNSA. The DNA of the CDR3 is TGTGCCAGCAGCTCAGGACAGGGGGGCTCCTACGAGCAGTACTTC. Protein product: CASSSGQGGSYEQYF. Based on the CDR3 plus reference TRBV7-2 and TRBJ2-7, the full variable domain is GAGVSQSPSNKVTEKGKDVELRCDPISGHTALYWYRQSLGQGLEFLIYFQGNSAPDKSGLPSDRFSAERTGGSVSTLTIQRTQQEDSAVYLCASSSGQGGSYEQYFGPGTRLTVT.

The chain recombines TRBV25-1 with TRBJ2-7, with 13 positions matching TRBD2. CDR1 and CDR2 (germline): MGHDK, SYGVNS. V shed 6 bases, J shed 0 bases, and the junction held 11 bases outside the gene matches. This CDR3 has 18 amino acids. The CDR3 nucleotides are TGTGCCAGCAGGCCCGGGACTAGCGGGACCGGGAGCTCCTACGAGCAGTACTTC. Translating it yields CASRPGTSGTGSSYEQYF.

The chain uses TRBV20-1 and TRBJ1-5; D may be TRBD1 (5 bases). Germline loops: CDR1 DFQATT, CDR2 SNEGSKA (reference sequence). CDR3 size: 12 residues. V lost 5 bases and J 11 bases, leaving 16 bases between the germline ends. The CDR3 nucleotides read TGCAGTGCTCTTGACAGTGGGGAGACCCAGCATTTT. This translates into CSALDSGETQHF.

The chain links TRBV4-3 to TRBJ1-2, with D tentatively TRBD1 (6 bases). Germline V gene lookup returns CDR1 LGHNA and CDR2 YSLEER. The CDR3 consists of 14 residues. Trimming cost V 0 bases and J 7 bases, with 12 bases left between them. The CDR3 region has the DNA TGCGCCAGCAGCCAAGATACAGGGATGGGTGGCTACACCTTC. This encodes CASSQDTGMGGYTF.

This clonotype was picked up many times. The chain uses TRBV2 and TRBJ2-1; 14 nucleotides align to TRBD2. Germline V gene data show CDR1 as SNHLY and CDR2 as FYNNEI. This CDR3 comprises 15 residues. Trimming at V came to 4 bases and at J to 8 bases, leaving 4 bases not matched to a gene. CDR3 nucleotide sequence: TGTGCCAGCAGTGCGACTAGCGGGAGGGCCTATGAGCAGTTCTTC. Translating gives CASSATSGRAYEQFF.

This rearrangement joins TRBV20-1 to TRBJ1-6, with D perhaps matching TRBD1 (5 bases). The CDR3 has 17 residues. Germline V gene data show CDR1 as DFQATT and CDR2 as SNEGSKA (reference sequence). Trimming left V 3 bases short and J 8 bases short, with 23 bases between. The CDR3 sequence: CSASGGFRGHGYSPLHF. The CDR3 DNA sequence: TGCAGTGCTAGTGGCGGATTTCGAGGACATGGGTATTCACCCCTCCACTTT.

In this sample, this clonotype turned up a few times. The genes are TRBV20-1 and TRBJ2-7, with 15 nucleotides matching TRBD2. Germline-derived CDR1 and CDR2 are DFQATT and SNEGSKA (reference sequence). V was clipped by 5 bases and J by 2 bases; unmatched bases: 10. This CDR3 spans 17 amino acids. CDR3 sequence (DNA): TGCAGTGCTCCCGGACTAGCGGGAGGGCCAGTGACCTACGAGCAGTACTTC. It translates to CSAPGLAGGPVTYEQYF.

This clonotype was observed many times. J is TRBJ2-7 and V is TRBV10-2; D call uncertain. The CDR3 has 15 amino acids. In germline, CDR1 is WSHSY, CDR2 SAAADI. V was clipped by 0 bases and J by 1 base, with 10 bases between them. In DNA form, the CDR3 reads TGCGCCAGCAGTGAGTCGCTAGTAGTTTCCTACGAGCAGTACTTC. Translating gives CASSESLVVSYEQYF.

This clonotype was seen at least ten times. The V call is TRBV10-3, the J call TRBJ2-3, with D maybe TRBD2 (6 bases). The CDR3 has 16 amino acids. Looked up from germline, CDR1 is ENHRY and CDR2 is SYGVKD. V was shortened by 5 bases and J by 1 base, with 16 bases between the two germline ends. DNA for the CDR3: TGTGCCATCAGTCCGGAGGGGTTTAGAGGCACAGATACGCAGTATTTT. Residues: CAISPEGFRGTDTQYF.